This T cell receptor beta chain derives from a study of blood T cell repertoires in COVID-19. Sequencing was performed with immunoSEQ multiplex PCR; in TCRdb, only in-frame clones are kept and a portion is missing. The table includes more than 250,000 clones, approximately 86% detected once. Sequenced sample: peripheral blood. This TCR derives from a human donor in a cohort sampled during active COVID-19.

CDR3 region: CAWTGSYEQYF. The CDR3 nucleotides read TGTGCCTGGACAGGAAGTTACGAGCAGTACTTC. The V call is TRBV30, the J call TRBJ2-7, with D unclear. The length of the CDR3 is 11 residues. Trimming cost V 4 bases and J 4 bases, with 8 bases left between them. Germline CDR1 and CDR2: GTSNPN and SVGIG (reference sequence).